This T cell receptor beta chain is drawn from a study of blood T cell repertoires in COVID-19. Whole-study context: Material from acute and convalescent COVID-19 was sourced from the United States, Italy and Spain.

This table comes from immunoSEQ multiplex PCR, and its TCRdb copy is limited to in-frame clones, with some not included. The sample contains about 130,000 clones, approximately 86% of which appear only once. This sequence originates from a woman between 45 and 60 years old who had recovered from COVID-19. The sample taken for sequencing was PBMCs or T cells enriched from blood (not recorded which).

CDR3 sequence: CASSSWTSGATGELFF. DNA of the CDR3: TGCGCCAGCAGCTCATGGACTAGCGGGGCCACCGGGGAGCTGTTTTTT. This sequence joins TRBV5-1 and TRBJ2-2; 12 nucleotides match TRBD2. The ends lost 3 bases at V and 4 bases at J; junction bases unmatched: 4. Germline V gene sequence: CDR1 SGHRS, CDR2 YFSETQ. This CDR3 has 16 amino acids.